The clone carrying this TCR beta chain was seen ten or more times. Its antigen remains unidentified. This record belongs to a study of glioma-infiltrating T cells. TCR alpha and beta CDR3 regions were amplified from RNA using iRepertoire nested multiplex PCR. For one-step reverse transcription and amplification, 100-400 ng of tissue mRNA or PBMC total RNA was used. TCRdb redid the calling of the multiplex PCR reads with MiXCR, one entry per CDR3 protein. The sample records 100,000 to 150,000 distinct CDR3 sequences, roughly 23% being singletons. With 10 bases clipped from V and 1 base from J, the junction kept 6 bases outside the gene matches. This CDR3 has 13 amino acids. Per germline, CDR1 MNHNS and CDR2 SASEGT. Notes on the study in general: Non-neoplastic patients had below-expected tissue-blood divergence, while all gliomas exceeded expectation. Tissue and blood shared very few CDR3 sequences.

The V and J genes are TRBV6-1 and TRBJ1-1; 7 nucleotides agree with TRBD1. This receptor was identified in a human donor with low-grade glioma or glioblastoma, undergoing nonglioma brain surgery, or in good health (not recorded which). Sequencing used glioma tissue, nonneoplastic brain tissue, or PBMCs (not recorded which). The CDR3 spells CATDRDWNTEAFF. CDR3 nucleotides: TGTGCCACCGACAGGGACTGGAACACTGAAGCTTTCTTT.